The rows below give T cell receptor beta chains drawn from one sample of a study of regulatory T cells in long-lasting Graves disease. MiXCR was run by TCRdb on the multiplex PCR reads, yielding one entry per CDR3 protein. Of roughly 410,000 distinct CDR3 sequences listed, about 15% are singletons. This sample also belongs to another study, concerning T cells in Graves' hyperthyroidism and ophthalmopathy.

The material sequenced was peripheral blood mononuclear cells (PBMCs), taken at new diagnosis, from a patient treated with antithyroid drugs. The source of these receptors is a middle-aged woman with Graves disease. The CDR3 runs from the conserved cysteine through the conserved F or W. Fields, in order: V gene, clone size, J gene, D gene, CDR3 protein, CDR3 DNA. D genes are given only for firm matches. Size values are once, few and many counts, or a class for expanded clones, and some rows have none.

TRBV12-5	.	TRBJ2-1	.	CASGLSGAVPNEQFF	TGTGCTAGTGGTTTGAGCGGAGCAGTTCCAAATGAGCAGTTCTTC
TRBV10-3	few	TRBJ2-3	TRBD2	CATRPGLAGGRADTQYF	TGTGCCACCAGACCGGGACTAGCGGGAGGAAGGGCAGATACGCAGTATTTT
TRBV10-1	.	TRBJ2-1	TRBD2	CASSDASGVYNEQFF	TGCGCCAGCAGTGATGCTAGCGGGGTTTACAATGAGCAGTTCTTC
TRBV16	few	TRBJ1-1	.	CASSQFRPQQNTEAFF	TGTGCCAGCAGCCAATTCCGGCCGCAACAGAACACTGAAGCTTTCTTT
TRBV18	many	TRBJ1-1	.	CASSPATRDNTEAFF	TGTGCCAGCTCACCAGCGACCAGGGACAACACTGAAGCTTTCTTT
TRBV11-2	many	TRBJ2-2	.	CASTRTVNTGELFF	TGTGCCAGCACCCGGACAGTCAACACCGGGGAGCTGTTTTTT
TRBV20-1	many	TRBJ2-3	TRBD2	CSARGTSGDTDTQYF	TGCAGTGCTAGAGGGACTAGCGGCGACACAGATACGCAGTATTTT
TRBV6-1	few	TRBJ2-2	.	CASRRWGSNTGELFF	TGTGCCAGCAGAAGGTGGGGTTCGAACACCGGGGAGCTGTTTTTT
TRBV19	many	TRBJ1-2	TRBD1	CASKGTEPEEGYTF	TGTGCCAGTAAGGGGACAGAACCCGAAGAGGGCTACACCTTC
TRBV11-3	many	TRBJ2-2	.	CASSPGGFERGELFF	TGTGCCAGCAGCCCCGGAGGGTTCGAACGCGGGGAGCTGTTTTTT
TRBV5-6	many	TRBJ2-1	.	CASSLDPGASYNEQFF	TGTGCCAGCAGCTTGGATCCGGGAGCGTCCTACAATGAGCAGTTCTTC
TRBV14	.	TRBJ2-1	TRBD2	CASSNRRGLVSNEQFF	TGTGCCAGCAGTAATAGGCGGGGACTAGTCTCCAATGAGCAGTTCTTC
TRBV11-3	many	TRBJ2-7	.	CASSPLSSYEQYF	TGTGCCAGCAGCCCCCTCAGCTCCTACGAGCAGTACTTC
TRBV27	many	TRBJ1-2	TRBD1	CASSPIGTGHGYTF	TGTGCCAGCAGCCCAATAGGGACAGGCCATGGCTACACCTTC
TRBV20-1	.	TRBJ2-1	TRBD2	CSASPLAGVGNEQFF	TGCAGTGCCTCCCCACTAGCGGGAGTAGGGAATGAGCAGTTCTTC
TRBV20-1	many	TRBJ2-7	.	CSASETGQGTYEQYF	TGCAGTGCTTCCGAAACAGGCCAGGGTACCTACGAGCAGTACTTC
TRBV9	.	TRBJ2-5	.	CASSVEGGYQETQYF	TGTGCCAGCAGCGTAGAGGGCGGCTACCAAGAGACCCAGTACTTC
TRBV4-2	few	TRBJ2-7	.	CASSLEDRGGSYEQYF	TGTGCCAGCAGCCTTGAAGACAGGGGAGGGTCCTACGAGCAGTACTTC
TRBV20-1	many	TRBJ1-4	.	CSARDWQGEKLFF	TGCAGTGCTAGAGATTGGCAGGGAGAAAAACTGTTTTTT
TRBV18	few	TRBJ2-1	TRBD2	CASSPTSGVLYNEQFF	TGTGCCAGCTCACCCACGAGCGGGGTCCTCTACAATGAGCAGTTCTTC
TRBV13	many	TRBJ2-7	.	CASSLGEGYSYEQYF	TGTGCCAGCAGCTTAGGCGAGGGGTACTCCTACGAGCAGTACTTC
TRBV6-2/TRBV6-3	many	TRBJ1-5	TRBD1	CASSYRDRLNQPQHF	TGTGCCAGCAGTTACCGGGACAGACTCAATCAGCCCCAGCATTTT
TRBV15	many	TRBJ2-1	TRBD2	CATSRGLAGEPFRDNEQFF	TGTGCCACCAGCAGGGGACTAGCGGGAGAACCCTTCCGGGACAATGAGCAGTTCTTC
TRBV5-1	many	TRBJ1-1	TRBD1	CASSKQGSNTEAFF	TGCGCCAGCAGCAAACAGGGGTCGAACACTGAAGCTTTCTTT
TRBV7-2	many	TRBJ1-1	.	CASTLHGNTEAFF	TGTGCCAGCACTTTACACGGAAACACTGAAGCTTTCTTT
TRBV2	.	TRBJ2-5	TRBD2	CASTRVAGVAETQYF	TGTGCCAGCACACGGGTAGCGGGAGTGGCTGAGACCCAGTACTTC
TRBV11-3	many	TRBJ1-6	.	CASRSRESSPLHF	TGTGCCAGCAGGTCCCGTGAATCCTCACCCCTCCACTTT
TRBV6-1	many	TRBJ2-1	.	CASSLSAAHEQFF	TGTGCCAGCAGTCTCAGCGCGGCCCATGAGCAGTTCTTC
TRBV12-5	.	TRBJ2-3	TRBD2	CASGFSGNPGTQYF	TGTGCTAGTGGTTTTAGCGGGAACCCCGGTACGCAGTATTTT
TRBV24-1	many	TRBJ2-5	.	CATSDFGLDLIETQYF	TGTGCCACCAGTGATTTTGGACTCGACCTTATAGAGACCCAGTACTTC
TRBV18	many	TRBJ2-7	TRBD2	CASSPLAGGYEQYF	TGTGCCAGCTCCCCACTAGCGGGGGGCTACGAGCAGTACTTC
TRBV28	many	TRBJ2-5	TRBD1	CASSPTGVQETQYF	TGTGCCAGCAGTCCAACAGGGGTACAGGAGACCCAGTACTTC
TRBV3-1	.	TRBJ2-5	TRBD1	CASSPNPGQGTWETQYF	TGTGCCAGCAGCCCGAACCCGGGACAGGGGACCTGGGAGACCCAGTACTTC
TRBV20-1	many	TRBJ1-1	.	CSARLKGNTEAFF	TGCAGTGCTAGGCTGAAGGGGAACACTGAAGCTTTCTTT
TRBV19	few	TRBJ1-1	.	CASSIMGYGTEAFF	TGTGCCAGTAGTATCATGGGGTACGGCACTGAAGCTTTCTTT
TRBV10-3	many	TRBJ2-5	.	CAISESTVLETQYF	TGTGCCATCAGTGAGTCCACAGTATTAGAGACCCAGTACTTC
TRBV14	many	TRBJ2-1	TRBD2	CASSQRGLAYNEQFF	TGTGCCAGCAGCCAACGGGGACTAGCCTACAATGAGCAGTTCTTC
TRBV20-1	.	TRBJ2-1	.	CSARPRTASSYNEQFF	TGCAGTGCTAGACCTCGGACAGCGAGCTCCTACAATGAGCAGTTCTTC
TRBV15	few	TRBJ1-2	.	CATSTGPYGYTF	TGTGCCACCAGCACAGGACCCTATGGCTACACCTTC
TRBV6-1	many	TRBJ2-7	.	CASSEGGGGAYEQYF	TGTGCCAGCAGTGAAGGGGGCGGCGGAGCCTACGAGCAGTACTTC
TRBV9	.	TRBJ2-3	.	CASSATLGDTQYF	TGTGCCAGCAGCGCTACACTAGGAGATACGCAGTATTTT
TRBV10-3	many	TRBJ2-1	TRBD1	CAISESTGGDLNEQFF	TGTGCCATCAGTGAGTCGACAGGGGGCGATTTGAATGAGCAGTTCTTC
TRBV29-1	many	TRBJ2-5	.	CSVVGGTGQTQYF	TGCAGCGTTGTTGGGGGTACTGGCCAGACCCAGTACTTC
TRBV2	many	TRBJ1-5	.	CASRTDRALNQPQHF	TGTGCCAGCAGAACCGACAGAGCCCTCAATCAGCCCCAGCATTTT
TRBV10-3	many	TRBJ2-7	TRBD1	CAISELRTGLNSYEQYF	TGTGCCATCAGTGAACTAAGGACAGGGTTAAACTCCTACGAGCAGTACTTC
TRBV7-9	few	TRBJ1-2	.	CASIKGTGINYGYTF	TGTGCCAGCATTAAAGGAACGGGGATTAACTATGGCTACACCTTC
TRBV29-1	.	TRBJ2-7	.	CSAQGGAYEQYF	TGCAGCGCCCAGGGGGGGGCGTACGAGCAGTACTTC
TRBV19	many	TRBJ2-5	.	CASSTEGETQYF	TGTGCCAGTAGTACCGAAGGGGAGACCCAGTACTTC